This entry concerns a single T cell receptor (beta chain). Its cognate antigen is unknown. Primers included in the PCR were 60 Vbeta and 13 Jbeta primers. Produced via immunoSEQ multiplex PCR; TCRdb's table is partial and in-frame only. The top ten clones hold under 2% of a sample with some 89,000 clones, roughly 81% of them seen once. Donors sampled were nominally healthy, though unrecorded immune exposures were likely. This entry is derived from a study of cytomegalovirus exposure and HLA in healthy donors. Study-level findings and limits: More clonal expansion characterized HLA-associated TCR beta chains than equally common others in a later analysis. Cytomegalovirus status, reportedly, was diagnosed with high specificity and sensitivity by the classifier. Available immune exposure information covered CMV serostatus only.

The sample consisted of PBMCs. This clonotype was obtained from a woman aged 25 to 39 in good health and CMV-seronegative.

CDR3 coding DNA: TGCGCCAGCAGCCCACTTGGGGGGTCCTCCTACGAGCAGTACTTC. It yields the protein CASSPLGGSSYEQYF. The rearrangement links TRBV5-1 to TRBJ2-7, with D perhaps matching TRBD2 (6 bases). The CDR3 covers 15 residues. With 4 bases removed from V and 0 bases from J, the gap between germline ends came to 14 bases. Germline V gene sequence: CDR1 SGHRS, CDR2 YFSETQ.